These 31 T cell receptor beta chains were sequenced from one sample in a study of T cells in localized non-small cell lung cancer. The table came from immunoSEQ multiplex PCR; TCRdb's copy has only in-frame clones and leaves some out. The sample carries 20,000 to 30,000 clones, over 75% recorded once. The sample in question was peripheral blood, obtained before any cancer treatment. The receptors come from a male donor at least 60 years old with stage I squamous cell lung carcinoma.

The V and J genes are TRBV7-2 and TRBJ1-1; 8 bases are shared with TRBD1. Per germline, CDR1 SGHTA and CDR2 FQGNSA. Unmatched junction bases numbered 10, after V lost 6 bases and J lost 4 bases. This CDR3 is 15 amino acids long. The CDR3 protein is CASRPPGGAGTEAFF. CDR3 sequence (DNA): TGTGCCAGCAGACCCCCAGGGGGCGCCGGCACTGAAGCTTTCTTT.

The gene calls are TRBV6-5 and TRBJ1-6, with D uncertain. Germline-derived CDR1 and CDR2 are MNHEY and SVGAGI. Trimming pared 7 bases from V and 6 bases from J, leaving 13 bases between. The CDR3 sequence is 14 residues long. The CDR3 loop is CASIGPSVNSPLHF. The CDR3, as DNA: TGTGCCAGCATCGGACCGTCAGTTAATTCACCCCTCCACTTT.

The chain carries TRBV7-2 and TRBJ1-2; D is ambiguous. CDR3 size: 14 residues. Germline lookup yields CDR1 SGHTA and CDR2 FQGNSA. The V and J ends lost 5 bases and 1 base respectively, with 11 bases between them. CDR3 nucleotide sequence: TGTGCCAGCAGCCCGAGTGAGCTTAACTATGGCTACACCTTC. It codes for CASSPSELNYGYTF.

The V call is TRBV5-4, the J call TRBJ2-1; D perhaps matches TRBD1 (5 bases). Germline-derived CDR1 and CDR2 are SGHNT and YYREEE (reference sequence). The CDR3 contains 15 residues. Trimming took off 0 bases at V and 6 bases at J, with 13 bases between the two ends. DNA of the CDR3: TGTGCCAGCAGCTTGGGGGGCCCCTCGGGCAATGAGCAGTTCTTC. It yields the protein CASSLGGPSGNEQFF.

This clone has a single count. V gene TRBV11-2 combines with J gene TRBJ2-2, with 12 bases matching TRBD1. In germline, CDR1 is SGHAT, CDR2 FQNNGV. V lost 5 bases, J lost 5 bases, and 6 bases stayed unmatched. The CDR3 extends over 16 amino acids. This CDR3 reads CASSRGQGAVTGELFF. The CDR3 coding sequence is TGTGCCAGCAGCCGGGGACAGGGGGCAGTGACCGGGGAGCTGTTTTTT.

This chain uses TRBV7-2 with TRBJ2-3; D is unresolved. V lost 5 bases and J 2 bases, leaving 5 bases between the germline ends. From germline, CDR1 is SGHTA and CDR2 FQGNSA. The CDR3 covers 12 residues. CDR3 residues: CASSRLTDTQYF. CDR3 nucleotide sequence: TGTGCCAGCAGCCGTCTCACAGATACGCAGTATTTT.

Written as DNA, the CDR3 is TGTGCCAGCAGTTTGACAGGGTTTTCAAATGAGCAGTTCTTC. Amino acid sequence: CASSLTGFSNEQFF. The rearrangement links TRBV27 to TRBJ2-1, with TRBD1 matching over 7 bases. V shed 3 bases and J 7 bases; nucleotides not matched to a gene: 6. Germline V gene data show CDR1 as MNHEY and CDR2 as SMNVEV (reference sequence). The CDR3 has 14 residues.

This clone came up once. J is TRBJ2-3 and V is TRBV10-1; the match to TRBD2 covers 8 bases. The CDR3 runs to 17 residues. With V trimmed by 6 bases and J by 3 bases, 14 bases remained unmatched. The germline gives CDR1 WNHNN, CDR2 SYGVQD (reference sequence). The CDR3 loop reads CASSGPASGFRTDTQYF. CDR3 coding DNA: TGCGCCAGCAGCGGCCCGGCTAGCGGGTTTAGGACAGATACGCAGTATTTT.

This chain links TRBV10-1 with TRBJ2-3, with 7 bases fitting TRBD2. V dropped 2 bases and J dropped 2; count of bases not matched to a gene: 4. The CDR3 is 15 amino acids. Germline values: CDR1 WNHNN, CDR2 SYGVQD (reference sequence). Written as DNA, the CDR3 is TGCGCCAGCAGTGAGGGCGGGGGAAACACAGATACGCAGTATTTT. Its protein product is CASSEGGGNTDTQYF.

V is TRBV5-1 and J is TRBJ1-2, with a possible D match to TRBD1 (5 bases). V shed 4 bases and J shed 4 bases, with 14 bases lying between them. Germline V gene lookup returns CDR1 SGHRS and CDR2 YFSETQ. This CDR3 spans 14 amino acids. The CDR3 DNA follows: TGCGCCAGCAGCCCTCCTTTAGACAGCTATGGCTACACCTTC. Its protein product is CASSPPLDSYGYTF.

The V gene is TRBV28, the J gene TRBJ2-7; the D is unclear. Germline CDR1 is MDHEN and CDR2 is SYDVKM. The CDR3 contains 12 residues. Trimming stripped 4 bases from V and 4 bases from J, with 8 bases between. As DNA, the CDR3 is TGTGCCAGCAGTTATTCAGTTTACGAGCAGTACTTC. This sequence encodes CASSYSVYEQYF.

The rearrangement links TRBV9 to TRBJ2-3; maybe TRBD1 (5 bases). Germline CDR1 and CDR2: SGDLS and YYNGEE. V dropped 2 bases and J dropped 2 bases, with 9 bases sitting between them. The CDR3 loop spans 14 amino acids. The CDR3 reads CASSVMGLTDTQYF. The CDR3 DNA reads as TGTGCCAGCAGCGTGATGGGGCTCACAGATACGCAGTATTTT.

The chain recombines TRBV14 with TRBJ1-1, with D tentatively TRBD1 (5 bases). CDR3 length: 13 residues. The V end lost 1 base, the J end lost 4 bases, and 7 bases lay between the germline ends. Germline CDR1 and CDR2: SGHDN and FVKESK. The DNA of the CDR3 is TGTGCCAGCAGCCAAGTCAGGGTCACTGAAGCTTTCTTT. Translated, it gives CASSQVRVTEAFF.

The rearrangement joins TRBV30 to TRBJ2-7; D is unclear. Trimming cost V 3 bases and J 2 bases, with 8 bases left between them. The germline V gene has CDR1 GTSNPN and CDR2 SVGIG (reference sequence). This CDR3 contains 12 residues. CDR3 sequence: CAWSQVTYEQYF. DNA for the CDR3: TGTGCCTGGAGCCAGGTCACCTACGAGCAGTACTTC.

The chain has TRBV6-4 and TRBJ2-1; 10 nucleotides agree with TRBD1. V gave up 6 bases and J gave up 7 bases; unmatched junction bases: 9. There are 15 residues in the CDR3. Per the germline V gene, CDR1 is MRHNA and CDR2 is SNTAGT. CDR3: CASSPGQGRSNEQFF. The CDR3 bases are TGTGCCAGCAGCCCGGGACAGGGGAGGTCAAATGAGCAGTTCTTC.

The chain carries TRBV6-6 and TRBJ1-1; maybe TRBD1 (6 bases). The CDR3 covers 16 residues. With 4 bases removed from V and 0 bases from J, the gap between germline ends came to 15 bases. The V gene's germline CDR1 is MNHNY and CDR2 SVGAGI (reference sequence). CDR3 region: CASSSSGASLNTEAFF. In nucleotides, the CDR3 is TGTGCCAGCAGTTCCTCAGGGGCATCCTTGAACACTGAAGCTTTCTTT.

The chain recombines TRBV9 with TRBJ2-7, with D perhaps matching TRBD2 (5 bases). Germline assignment: CDR1 SGDLS and CDR2 YYNGEE. This CDR3 has 15 residues. With 3 bases removed from V and 1 base from J, the gap between germline ends came to 14 bases. The CDR3 nucleotides read TGTGCCAGCAGCGCCCATGGAGCGGATTCCTACGAGCAGTACTTC. It is translated as CASSAHGADSYEQYF.

The rearrangement links TRBV7-2 to TRBJ2-5; D unresolved. The J call is doubtful: the DNA matches TRBJ2-7 better. The CDR3 covers 15 residues. The germline V gene encodes CDR1 SGHTA and CDR2 FQGNSA. CDR3 sequence (DNA): TGTGCCAGCAGCTTACTACCCCCTTTCAAAAGCGAGCAGTACTTC. It yields the protein CASSLLPPFKSEQYF.

The V gene is TRBV27, the J gene TRBJ1-3, with D perhaps TRBD1 (6 bases). CDR1 and CDR2 (germline): MNHEY, SMNVEV (reference sequence). V was pared by 6 bases and J by 0 bases, with 18 bases between. This CDR3 has 17 residues. CDR3: CASRKGGQGISGNTIYF. CDR3 bases: TGTGCCAGCAGGAAAGGGGGGCAGGGCATCTCTGGAAACACCATATATTTT.

This clone has a handful of counts. V is TRBV11-2 and J is TRBJ1-1, with D hard to call. This CDR3 contains 16 residues. The V and J ends lost 1 base and 4 bases respectively, with 16 bases between them. Per the germline V gene, CDR1 is SGHAT and CDR2 is FQNNGV. The CDR3 is CASSLAAGFFSTEAFF. As DNA, the CDR3 is TGTGCCAGCAGCTTAGCGGCAGGTTTCTTCAGCACTGAAGCTTTCTTT.

The V call is TRBV9, the J call TRBJ2-6; D call uncertain. CDR1 is SGDLS and CDR2 is YYNGEE in the germline V gene. The CDR3 contains 15 residues. Deletions cut 3 bases from V and 1 base from J, with 8 bases between. The CDR3 sequence: CASSGTPSGANVLTF. CDR3 nucleotides: TGTGCCAGCAGCGGCACCCCTTCTGGGGCCAACGTCCTGACTTTC.

The V and J genes are TRBV4-3 and TRBJ2-1; 11 bases fit TRBD2. Germline trimming cut 0 bases from V and 0 bases from J; bases unmatched to any gene: 10. Germline CDR1 LGHNA, CDR2 YSLEER. This CDR3 has 20 residues. CDR3 residues: CASSQEGLAVELGSYNEQFF. Written as DNA, the CDR3 is TGCGCCAGCAGCCAAGAGGGACTAGCGGTCGAATTAGGCTCCTACAATGAGCAGTTCTTC.

This clone was seen just once. This chain uses TRBV6-5 with TRBJ1-5; D is perhaps TRBD1 (5 bases). The V gene lost 8 bases and the J gene lost 5 bases, with 10 bases spanning the gap. The CDR3 totals 12 residues. Germline-derived CDR1 and CDR2 are MNHEY and SVGAGI. The CDR3 DNA sequence: TGTGCCAGCGTTCAGGGAGATCAGCCCCAGCATTTT. Residues: CASVQGDQPQHF.

The chain carries TRBV11-2 and TRBJ1-3; 8 bases are shared with TRBD1. Germline V gene lookup returns CDR1 SGHAT and CDR2 FQNNGV. Trimming removed 5 bases from V and 0 bases from J; junction bases left unmatched: 6. The CDR3 totals 16 residues. The CDR3 DNA sequence: TGTGCCAGCAGCGTTACAGGGGGGAACTCTGGAAACACCATATATTTT. Protein: CASSVTGGNSGNTIYF.

A few counts support this clone. V usage is TRBV2 and J usage is TRBJ1-1; no definite D call. The CDR3 contains 11 residues. Trimming removed 7 bases from V and 2 bases from J, with 5 bases in between. The germline gives CDR1 SNHLY, CDR2 FYNNEI. The CDR3 spells CASKLNTEAFF. CDR3 DNA: TGTGCCAGCAAGCTCAACACTGAAGCTTTCTTT.

The V call is TRBV6-1, the J call TRBJ2-1, with D perhaps given as TRBD1 or TRBD2 (5 bases each). Trimming shortened V by 2 bases and J by 7 bases, and 12 bases separated the two germline ends. CDR1 is MNHNS and CDR2 is SASEGT in the germline V gene. There are 14 residues in the CDR3. CDR3 residues: CASSEWKGTNEQFF. CDR3 DNA sequence: TGTGCCAGCAGTGAATGGAAAGGGACGAATGAGCAGTTCTTC.

This clone was detected once. The chain joins TRBV4-3 to TRBJ2-6, with 10 bases lining up with TRBD2. Germline-derived CDR1 and CDR2 are LGHNA and YSLEER. Germline trimming cut 0 bases from V and 3 bases from J; bases unmatched to any gene: 5. CDR3 length: 18 amino acids. CDR3 sequence (DNA): TGCGCCAGCAGCCAAGATTATCTAGCGGGAGTTGGGGCCAACGTCCTGACTTTC. Encoded protein: CASSQDYLAGVGANVLTF.

In its sample, this clone is medium-sized. The chain carries TRBV25-1 and TRBJ2-3, with TRBD2 matching 9 bases. The CDR3 totals 14 residues. The V and J ends lost 8 bases and 1 base, in that order; junction bases with no gene match: 4. The germline gives CDR1 MGHDK, CDR2 SYGVNS. The DNA of the CDR3 is TGTGCCAGCGCGCCTAGCGGGGGCACAGATACGCAGTATTTT. Its translation is CASAPSGGTDTQYF.

V is TRBV7-9 and J is TRBJ1-4; unclear D gene. Trimming shortened V by 4 bases and J by 3 bases, and 9 bases separated the two germline ends. This CDR3 spans 14 amino acids. Germline assignment: CDR1 SEHNR and CDR2 FQNEAQ (reference sequence). CDR3 nucleotides: TGTGCCAGCAGCTCAAACTCGGCTAATGAAAAACTGTTTTTT. Translating gives CASSSNSANEKLFF.

This chain connects TRBV5-1 to TRBJ2-1, with D unclear. Trimming removed 0 bases from V and 3 bases from J, with 10 bases in between. The CDR3 loop spans 15 amino acids. Germline lookup yields CDR1 SGHRS and CDR2 YFSETQ. Here the CDR3 DNA reads TGCGCCAGCAGCTTGGCCAGCTCCCGCTACAATGAGCAGTTCTTC. Encoded protein: CASSLASSRYNEQFF.

J is TRBJ2-3 and V is TRBV6-1; no firm D call. Germline-derived CDR1 and CDR2 are MNHNS and SASEGT. This CDR3 is 13 amino acids long. V gave up 5 bases and J gave up 2 bases, with 8 bases separating them. The CDR3 DNA sequence: TGTGCCAGCAGTCCCATCTTCACAGATACGCAGTATTTT. Translation gives CASSPIFTDTQYF.